The entry below describes one T cell receptor (beta chain). The sample belongs to a study of blood T cell repertoires in COVID-19. The overall study: The cDNA or gDNA used as material had been derived from T cells, B-cell-depleted T cells, or PBMCs.

The junction had 8 bases not matched to a gene; V was cut back by 0 bases and J by 9 bases. CDR3 length equals 15 residues. Recovery among Cohort 3 donors was established by two negative PCRs, clearance, or symptom resolution. Authors' processing steps: For nucleated cells, counts were estimated from reference gene primer amplification. TCRdb keeps only in-frame clones here, not all; method: immunoSEQ multiplex PCR. D and trimming were read from the DNA, whereas the V and J calls and clone size are those reported in that table. Seen here are around 300,000 clones, around 90% observed once, and the top ten hold 1.7%.

Sequences were obtained from PBMCs or T cells enriched from blood (not recorded which). This sequence was found in a woman in her thirties or forties who had recovered from COVID-19. The chain recombines TRBV5-3 with TRBJ2-1; TRBD2 agrees at 8 bases. TRBV5-3 is known as an ORF, though its function is uncertain. The CDR3 spells CARSLVQREKVEQFF. The CDR3 region has the DNA TGTGCCAGAAGCTTGGTCCAGCGGGAGAAGGTTGAGCAGTTCTTC.